This T cell receptor beta chain was retrieved from a study of T cell repertoires in cytomegalovirus infection. General observations from the study: Ex vivo responses were dominated by HLA-C-restricted CMV-specific TCR beta clonotypes. Cumulative public TCR beta family frequency identified carriers of CMV plus the relevant HLA.

MiXCR was run by TCRdb on the reads, yielding one entry per CDR3 protein. The table has 60,000 to 75,000 distinct CDR3 sequences, 20% to 25% seen once. As regards this clonotype: Its antigen is unknown.

From germline, CDR1 is SGHRS and CDR2 YFSETQ. CDR3 length: 15 amino acids. V was cut by 4 bases and J by 5 bases, with 18 bases left in between. The TCR comes from a human donor in good health (CMV status not recorded). Some clones in this sample may be carry-over from other donors' samples. The sequenced sample consisted of PBMCs, sequenced either directly or after in vitro stimulation (not recorded which). The V call is TRBV5-1, the J call TRBJ2-5; TRBD2 is a possible D gene (6 bases). The CDR3 loop reads CASSQRLVSDETQYF. CDR3 in DNA: TGCGCCAGCAGCCAAAGACTAGTATCGGACGAGACCCAGTACTTC.